This T cell receptor (beta chain) was observed in a study of blood T cells in healthy people across ages. The germline V gene encodes CDR1 SNHLY and CDR2 FYNNEI. Trimming left V 8 bases short and J 12 bases short, with 17 bases between. The CDR3 contains 13 residues. Study-wide results and limits: Any changes in expanded clonotypes were possibly confounded, as donor CMV status remained unknown.

Only a few counts were recorded for this clonotype. What it recognizes is unknown. Each donor supplied ten milliliters of peripheral blood. For the second PCR, which ran for roughly 6 to 12 cycles, a sample-barcoded 5' primer and a J-beta primer mix were used. MiXCR, run by TCRdb on the 5' RACE reads, gives a single entry per CDR3 protein. The data contain more than 750,000 distinct CDR3 sequences, just under 30% of them seen just once; the ten biggest clones take up about 10%. The same data also went into a second study, on T cells of mothers and their children.

The chain has TRBV2 and TRBJ1-6; a weak D match, TRBD1 (6 bases). This clonotype was obtained from a woman in her thirties or forties in good health. Sample: blood. This chain's CDR3 is CASGRGGGRPLHF. CDR3 in DNA: TGTGCCAGCGGGCGTGGGGGCGGAAGACCCCTCCACTTT.